The present T cell receptor beta chain was sequenced within a study of T-cell memory formation after mild COVID-19 listed by TCRdb under 2021. General notes on the study: Most TCR sequence clusters were specific to one of the two donors. T-cell clones expanding and contracting after mild COVID-19 in two donors were tracked by longitudinal TCRalpha and TCRbeta repertoire sequencing. The cohort comprised two young, previously healthy adult volunteers, one female and one male. Paper-wide results and their limitations: Contracting CD4+ clones appeared mostly in the CM and EM memory subsets, whereas CD8+ clones were enriched in EMRA. Some responding clones were detected in pre-infection memory, suggesting pre-existing cross-reactive memory T cells joined the SARS-CoV-2 response. The second-wave clones that peaked on day 37 were not confirmed to be SARS-CoV-2 specific. Only a couple of mild cases were covered by the study, and larger cohorts that include severe cases with pre-infection samples were considered necessary. Balanced CD4/CD8 phenotypes were observed for clones contracting from day 15 to 85, whereas a bias towards CD4+ was observed for a second wave of clones expanding from day 15 to 37.

The instrument given in TCRdb is Illumina NovaSeq 6000. TCRalpha and TCRbeta cDNA libraries were built by 5'RACE with constant-segment primers, adding sample barcodes and unique molecular identifiers. Trizol reagent was used to extract RNA from every sample. Library amplification was performed in two PCR steps, and a second sample barcode and Illumina TruSeq adapters were introduced in the second step. Libraries were sequenced on an Illumina NovaSeq with 2 x 150 bp paired-end reads. On the authors' methods: With migec v1.2.7, reads were demultiplexed and then collapsed into UMI-guided consensus sequences. With mixcr v2.1.11, UMI consensuses were aligned to TRA and TRB V and J templates and assembled into clonotypes. A clonotype was counted as expanded or contracted only when both edgeR and NoisET called the clonotype significant, with the noise models trained on biological replicates. For edgeR calls, a false discovery rate-adjusted p below 0.01 and a log2 fold-change threshold of 1 were applied. PCA with hierarchical clustering of max-normalized trajectories of the 1000 most abundant clonotypes was used as exploratory dynamics analysis. Each responding clone was given a CD4 or CD8 phenotype based on the CD4+ and CD8+ repertoires, which had been sequenced separately. The raw public reads went through TCRdb reprocessing: fastp at Q25, MiXCR clone calling, in-frame beta chains kept. Each entry is one CDR3 protein sequence, shown with its most common DNA and genes. Clone size and V and J calls follow TCRdb, not the original study. Counted in this sample were roughly 340,000 distinct CDR3 sequences; 20% to 25% of them appeared once. The ten largest clones add up to around 20% of the sample.

V is clipped by 1 base and J by 7 bases, and the sequence between their germline boundaries is 14 bases long. The CDR3, cysteine through phenylalanine, is 15 amino acids long. Solely the CDR3 DNA is kept, with 45 bases framed from the first base. The germline V gene (reference sequence) provides CDR1 SEHNR and CDR2 FQNEAQ. Ficoll-Paque density gradient centrifugation was used to isolate PBMCs. This clonotype showed up just a few times. Its recognized antigen is unknown. No much larger clonotype is one base removed from it; base qualities were not supplied. The material sequenced was PBMCs or a T cell subset sorted from them (not recorded which). This receptor chain uses TRBV7-9 and TRBJ2-1; TRBD2 is perhaps the D gene, given 7 matching bases. This clonotype was obtained from a man aged 18 to 29 who had mild COVID-19 (a few samples of this study predate the infection). The sample titles of this study are shuffled in the database, so cell type and time point are left out; the donor was told from shared clones. The CDR3 protein sequence reads: CASSLGGGRKNEQFF. The sequence in DNA is TGTGCCAGCAGCTTAGGGGGGGGCAGGAAGAATGAGCAGTTCTTC.